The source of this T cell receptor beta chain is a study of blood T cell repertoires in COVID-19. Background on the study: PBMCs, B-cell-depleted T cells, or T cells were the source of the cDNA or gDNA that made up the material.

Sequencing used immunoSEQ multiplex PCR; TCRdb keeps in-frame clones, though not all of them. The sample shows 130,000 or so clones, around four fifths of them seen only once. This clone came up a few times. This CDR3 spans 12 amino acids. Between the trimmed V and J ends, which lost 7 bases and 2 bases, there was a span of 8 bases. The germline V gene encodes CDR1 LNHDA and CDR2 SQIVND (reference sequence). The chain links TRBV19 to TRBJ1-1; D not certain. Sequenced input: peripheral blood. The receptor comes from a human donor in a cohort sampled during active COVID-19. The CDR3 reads CASNKLNTEAFF. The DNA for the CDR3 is TGTGCCAGTAATAAGCTTAACACTGAAGCTTTCTTT.